The next 22 T cell receptor beta chains were all read from a single sample in a study of blood T cell repertoires in COVID-19. The assay was immunoSEQ multiplex PCR, and TCRdb's table has in-frame clones only and misses some. The table lists about 210,000 clones, about 91% of them singletons. Sequencing was done on a sample of PBMCs or T cells enriched from blood (not recorded which). The receptors shown here come from a woman in her 40s with acute COVID-19.

V gene TRBV5-1 combines with J gene TRBJ2-2; 9 nucleotides match TRBD2. Germline CDR1 and CDR2: SGHRS and YFSETQ. The trim removed 0 bases at V and 0 bases at J, leaving 6 bases unmatched. The CDR3 is 18 amino acids. In nucleotides, the CDR3 is TGCGCCAGCAGCTTGGCGGTGACTAGCGGAGCGAACACCGGGGAGCTGTTTTTT. Translation: CASSLAVTSGANTGELFF. Combining the CDR3 with reference TRBV5-1 and TRBJ2-2 gives the whole variable domain KAGVTQTPRYLIKTRGQQVTLSCSPISGHRSVSWYQQTPGQGLQFLFEYFSETQRNKGNFPGRFSGRQFSNSRSEMNVSTLELGDSALYLCASSLAVTSGANTGELFFGEGSRLTVL.

This clone was picked up one time. The V gene is TRBV25-1, the J gene TRBJ1-3; D gene uncertain. The CDR3 is 15 amino acids. The V end lost 1 base, the J end lost 0 bases, and 7 bases lay between the germline ends. Per germline, CDR1 MGHDK and CDR2 SYGVNS. The CDR3 loop is CASSESGNSGNTIYF. CDR3 DNA: TGTGCCAGCAGTGAATCAGGAAACTCTGGAAACACCATATATTTT.

This clone was found once. This CDR3 reads CATSDRSGTREQFF. CDR3 bases: TGTGCCACCAGTGACCGAAGCGGGACTCGGGAGCAGTTCTTC. This chain connects TRBV24-1 to TRBJ2-1; 7 bases match TRBD2. Per germline, CDR1 KGHDR and CDR2 SFDVKD. This CDR3 has 14 residues. V dropped 4 bases and J dropped 10; count of bases not matched to a gene: 9.

CDR3 DNA: TGTGCCAGCAGCCAACTAGCGGGGGGACCGCACAATGAGCAGTTCTTC. Its translation: CASSQLAGGPHNEQFF. The rearrangement uses TRBV3-1 (or the pseudogene TRBV3-2) and TRBJ2-1; 11 bases map to TRBD2. Germline CDR1 LGHDT, CDR2 YNNKEL (reference sequence). Germline trimming cut 2 bases from V and 5 bases from J; bases unmatched to any gene: 5. The CDR3 has 16 amino acids.

This CDR3 is CASGRGTSGLNEQFF. DNA for the CDR3: TGTGCTAGTGGCCGTGGGACTAGCGGCCTCAATGAGCAGTTCTTC. This chain joins TRBV12-5 and TRBJ2-1; 11 bases are a match to TRBD2. The V gene end was trimmed by 6 bases and the J gene end by 6 bases; junction bases not matched to a gene: 7. CDR1 and CDR2 (germline): LGHNT, FRNRAP. There are 15 residues in the CDR3. The variable domain in full, completed from reference TRBV12-5 and TRBJ2-1, reads DARVTQTPRHKVTEMGQEVTMRCQPILGHNTVFWYRQTMMQGLELLAYFRNRAPLDDSGMPKDRFSAEMPDATLATLKIQPSEPRDSAVYFCASGRGTSGLNEQFFGPGTRLTVL.

In this sample, this clone turned up once. V gene TRBV5-1 combines with J gene TRBJ2-6; no clear D. The CDR3 covers 16 residues. The germline V gene encodes CDR1 SGHRS and CDR2 YFSETQ. The germline V and J ends were trimmed by 1 base and 3 bases, with 11 bases remaining between them. CDR3 protein: CASSLSRNIGANVLTF. The CDR3 nucleotides are TGCGCCAGCAGCTTGAGCAGGAATATTGGGGCCAACGTCCTGACTTTC.

The rearrangement joins TRBV5-4 to TRBJ1-2; TRBD1 agrees at 10 bases. The ends lost 0 bases at V and 5 bases at J; junction bases unmatched: 1. CDR3 length: 14 residues. Germline V gene data show CDR1 as SGHNT and CDR2 as YYREEE (reference sequence). CDR3 sequence: CASSLGQGAYGYTF. The CDR3 bases are TGTGCCAGCAGCTTGGGACAGGGGGCTTATGGCTACACCTTC.

The V and J genes are TRBV9 and TRBJ1-3, with 7 bases identical to TRBD1. V gave up 4 bases and J gave up 0 bases; unmatched junction bases: 16. CDR3 length: 19 amino acids. CDR1 is SGDLS and CDR2 is YYNGEE in the germline V gene. The CDR3 sequence: CASSPIPRGGQSSGNTIYF. CDR3 DNA sequence: TGTGCCAGCAGCCCTATTCCCAGAGGGGGACAGAGCTCTGGAAACACCATATATTTT.

The chain couples TRBV19 to TRBJ1-1, with D perhaps TRBD1 (6 bases). The V end lost 7 bases, the J end lost 0 bases, and 12 bases lay between the germline ends. The germline CDR1 and CDR2 sequences are LNHDA and SQIVND (reference sequence). The CDR3 is 14 residues long. The CDR3 protein is CASTQGPMNTEAFF. The CDR3 DNA is TGTGCCAGTACACAGGGACCTATGAACACTGAAGCTTTCTTT. Full variable domain (missing parts from reference TRBV19 and TRBJ1-1): DGGITQSPKYLFRKEGQNVTLSCEQNLNHDAMYWYRQDPGQGLRLIYYSQIVNDFQKGDIAEGYSVSREKKESFPLTVTSAQKNPTAFYLCASTQGPMNTEAFFGQGTRLTVV.

J is TRBJ1-5 and V is TRBV1; the table names TRBD1, a call not compared with the DNA. TRBV1 is listed as a pseudogene. The CDR3 has 17 residues. The CDR3 DNA is TGCACCAGCAGCCAAGGTAGGTCCAGGGGTTTCAATCAGCCCCAGCATTTT. Its translation: CTSSQGRSRGFNQPQHF.

The chain combines TRBV29-1 with TRBJ1-1; no clear D gene. CDR1 SQVTM and CDR2 ANQGSEA come from the germline V gene. The length of the CDR3 is 12 residues. Trimming took 3 bases from V and 1 from J, leaving 6 bases between them. CDR3 DNA sequence: TGCAGCGTTGATAACGGGAACACTGAAGCTTTCTTT. Protein product: CSVDNGNTEAFF.

This chain joins TRBV7-9 and TRBJ1-5; D might be TRBD1 (5 bases). Germline CDR1 reads SEHNR; CDR2 reads FQNEAQ (reference sequence). The CDR3 is 15 amino acids. Trimming took off 4 bases at V and 0 bases at J, with 10 bases between the two ends. CDR3 bases: TGTGCCAGCAGCTCCGACGGACATAGCAATCAGCCCCAGCATTTT. This translates into CASSSDGHSNQPQHF.

The chain employs TRBV5-6 and TRBJ2-4; D not resolved. Germline V CDR1 and CDR2: SGHDT, YYEEEE. This CDR3 comprises 15 residues. Trimming stripped 0 bases from V and 3 bases from J, with 10 bases between. Here the CDR3 reads CASSLERRNKNIQYF. The CDR3 DNA reads as TGTGCCAGCAGCTTGGAGAGGCGAAACAAAAACATTCAGTACTTC.

CDR3: CATSRAGTGANTIYF. Written as DNA, the CDR3 is TGTGCCACCAGCAGAGCCGGGACAGGGGCAAACACCATATATTTT. This sequence joins TRBV15 and TRBJ1-3, with 10 bases fitting TRBD1. J was trimmed by 6 bases and V by 1 base; bases with no gene match: 3. Germline CDR1 LNHNV, CDR2 YYDKDF (reference sequence). This CDR3 region has 15 residues.

J is TRBJ2-1 and V is TRBV5-1; 9 nucleotides match TRBD1. The CDR3 extends over 15 amino acids. V shed 5 bases and J 2 bases; nucleotides not matched to a gene: 5. In germline, CDR1 is SGHRS, CDR2 YFSETQ. Here the CDR3 DNA reads TGCGCCAGCAGAACCACAGGGGGCACCTACAATGAGCAGTTCTTC. This codes for CASRTTGGTYNEQFF. Based on the CDR3 plus reference TRBV5-1 and TRBJ2-1, the full variable domain is KAGVTQTPRYLIKTRGQQVTLSCSPISGHRSVSWYQQTPGQGLQFLFEYFSETQRNKGNFPGRFSGRQFSNSRSEMNVSTLELGDSALYLCASRTTGGTYNEQFFGPGTRLTVL.

Comment on this clone: Other DNA sequences in the sample encode the same CDR3. The V call is TRBV5-1, the J call TRBJ1-6; 8 nucleotides align to TRBD1. CDR3 length equals 15 residues. After removal of 0 bases from V and 10 bases from J, the junction contained 6 bases not matched to a gene. Germline lookup yields CDR1 SGHRS and CDR2 YFSETQ. The CDR3 loop is CASSLEGQGNSPLHF. CDR3 bases: TGCGCCAGCAGCTTGGAAGGACAGGGTAACTCACCCCTCCACTTT. The variable domain in full, with the rest retrieved from reference TRBV5-1 and TRBJ1-6, is KAGVTQTPRYLIKTRGQQVTLSCSPISGHRSVSWYQQTPGQGLQFLFEYFSETQRNKGNFPGRFSGRQFSNSRSEMNVSTLELGDSALYLCASSLEGQGNSPLHFGNGTRLTVT.

This clone was recorded once. The chain employs TRBV27 and TRBJ2-1, with a possible D match to TRBD2 (6 bases). CDR3 length: 15 amino acids. The germline V gene encodes CDR1 MNHEY and CDR2 SMNVEV (reference sequence). With 4 bases removed from V and 0 bases from J, the gap between germline ends came to 10 bases. This CDR3 reads CASSSGGSSYNEQFF. DNA of the CDR3: TGTGCCAGCAGTTCTGGGGGGAGCTCCTACAATGAGCAGTTCTTC.

The chain is built from TRBV5-6 and TRBJ1-1, with TRBD1 as a possible D gene (6 bases). Germline values: CDR1 SGHDT, CDR2 YYEEEE. The CDR3 totals 15 residues. Trimming shortened V by 3 bases and J by 4 bases, and 16 bases separated the two germline ends. The DNA of the CDR3 is TGTGCCAGCAGCTGGGGCCAGGGGCGAGTCACTGAAGCTTTCTTT. Translation: CASSWGQGRVTEAFF.

The chain joins TRBV21-1 to TRBJ2-7; TRBD1 is the table's D call, not checked against the DNA. TRBV21-1 constitutes a pseudogene. There are 18 residues in the CDR3. The chain's CDR3 is CASSSQTGQVGSSYEQYV. In nucleotides, the CDR3 is TGTGCCAGCAGCTCACAAACGGGACAGGTTGGGAGCTCCTACGAGCAGTACGTC.

This chain connects TRBV19 to TRBJ2-3, with D possibly being TRBD1 (6 bases). Trimming took off 3 bases at V and 0 bases at J, with 10 bases between the two ends. Germline V gene sequence: CDR1 LNHDA, CDR2 SQIVND (reference sequence). CDR3 length: 15 residues. The CDR3 loop is CASSMGTGSTDTQYF. The CDR3 DNA sequence: TGTGCCAGTAGTATGGGAACAGGGAGCACAGATACGCAGTATTTT.

The chain employs TRBV29-1 and TRBJ1-4; TRBD1 might be the D (6 bases). This CDR3 spans 15 amino acids. Germline assignment: CDR1 SQVTM and CDR2 ANQGSEA. The V end lost 2 bases, the J end lost 8 bases, and 18 bases lay between the germline ends. The CDR3 region is CSVEPEWGRGEKLFF. As DNA, the CDR3 is TGCAGCGTTGAACCCGAGTGGGGGCGCGGAGAAAAACTGTTTTTT.

This clone was detected only once. The rearrangement joins TRBV7-9 to TRBJ1-5; D uncertain. There are 13 residues in the CDR3. Germline V gene sequence: CDR1 SEHNR, CDR2 FQNEAQ (reference sequence). Trimming removed 3 bases at V and 8 bases at J, with 11 bases between. DNA for the CDR3: TGTGCCAGCAGCTTCCAGTCAGTCGAGCCCCAGCATTTT. Its protein is CASSFQSVEPQHF.